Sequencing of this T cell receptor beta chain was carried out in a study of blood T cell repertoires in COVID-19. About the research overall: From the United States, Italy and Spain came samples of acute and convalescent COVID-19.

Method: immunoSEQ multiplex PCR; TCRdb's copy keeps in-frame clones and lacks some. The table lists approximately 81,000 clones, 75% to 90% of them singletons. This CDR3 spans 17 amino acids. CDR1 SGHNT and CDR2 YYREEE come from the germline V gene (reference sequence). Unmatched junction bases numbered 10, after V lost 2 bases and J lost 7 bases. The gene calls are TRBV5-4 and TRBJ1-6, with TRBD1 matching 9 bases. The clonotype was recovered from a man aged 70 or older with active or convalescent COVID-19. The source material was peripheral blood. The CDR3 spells CASSFGTGSGSNSPLHF. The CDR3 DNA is TGTGCCAGCAGCTTCGGGACAGGGAGCGGAAGCAATTCACCCCTCCACTTT.